The rows below give T cell receptor beta chains drawn from one sample of a study of T-cell memory formation after mild COVID-19. TCRdb processed the 5' RACE reads anew with MiXCR; each CDR3 protein has one entry. The sample carries 150,000 to 200,000 distinct CDR3 sequences, about 14% recorded once. The sequenced sample consisted of PBMCs or a T cell subset sorted from them (not recorded which). These receptors were taken from an adult woman who had mild COVID-19 (a few samples of this study predate the infection). Cell type and time point are not known. Each CDR3 is given without its conserved first and last residue. The D gene is left open where the match is weak.

TRBJ2-1,TRBV12-3/TRBV12-4,16,TRBD2,ASSLPGLAGGIYNEQF
TRBJ2-1,TRBV5-1,15,TRBD2,ASTGTSGGAGYNEQF
TRBJ2-5,TRBV6-5,13,-,ATVTGPGYRETQY
TRBJ2-1,TRBV9,14,TRBD2,ASSSSLAGLYNEQF
TRBJ1-1,TRBV3-1,13,-,ASSQSPGHVTEAF
TRBJ2-5,TRBV7-9,8,-,ASGQETQY
TRBJ2-7,TRBV6-6,12,-,ASSYSGDTYEQY
TRBJ2-7,TRBV5-6,12,-,ASSRISGTYEQY
TRBJ2-7,TRBV5-1,16,TRBD2,ASSLSTVGTSGTYEQY
TRBJ2-7,TRBV5-1,14,-,ASSPSIYLHSYEQY
TRBJ2-1,TRBV5-1,12,TRBD1,ASSSGTGHNEQF
TRBJ2-2,TRBV7-2,12,-,ASSLRPDTGELF
TRBJ2-7,TRBV11-1,10,-,ASSLEVHEQY
TRBJ2-3,TRBV10-3,14,-,AISEEANPRGDTQY
TRBJ2-3,TRBV3-1,12,-,ASSKETNTDTQY
TRBJ2-3,TRBV6-5,13,-,ASSYSWGAFDTQY
TRBJ1-4,TRBV5-1,13,-,ASSVYGEQNEKLF
TRBJ1-4,TRBV11-2,13,-,ASSSGGTSGEKLF
TRBJ1-6,TRBV6-5,15,-,ASSYSYRDGYNSPLH
TRBJ2-2,TRBV6-2/TRBV6-3,15,-,ASSYSRRGSNTGELF
TRBJ2-1,TRBV7-9,13,-,ASSLAGAQRNEQF
TRBJ1-5,TRBV12-3/TRBV12-4,13,TRBD1,ASSPDRRRNQPQH
TRBJ1-1,TRBV5-1,13,TRBD1,ASSFQTGRFTEAF
TRBJ2-7,TRBV4-2,10,-,ASSQGVYEQY
TRBJ2-7,TRBV7-2,11,-,ASSSSNIYEQY
TRBJ2-1,TRBV19,13,TRBD2,ASSGREGSYNEQF
TRBJ1-2,TRBV24-1,11,-,ATSLTANYGYT
TRBJ2-7,TRBV6-6,11,-,ASSFAGPREQY
TRBJ2-7,TRBV24-1,12,-,ATGGENDPYEQY
TRBJ2-3,TRBV6-2/TRBV6-3,10,-,ASSPNTDTQY
TRBJ2-2,TRBV7-2,11,-,ASSSPHTGELF
TRBJ2-1,TRBV7-8,13,-,ASSLGTPRLNEQF
TRBJ2-7,TRBV27,11,-,ASSGRESDEQY
TRBJ2-3,TRBV19,12,-,ASIPGHSTDTQY
TRBJ2-7,TRBV28,10,-,ASSRASSEQY
TRBJ2-3,TRBV7-9,13,-,ARSLASGSTDTQY
TRBJ2-7,TRBV5-1,13,-,ASSLIPGSSYEQY
TRBJ2-6,TRBV10-3,16,-,AISESWGTASGANVLT
TRBJ2-3,TRBV4-1,14,-,ASSQALRGGTDTQY
TRBJ2-7,TRBV7-9,11,-,ASTGGQTYEQY